These 18 T cell receptor beta chains came from one sample sequenced in a study of T cell repertoires and Cas9 in healthy adults. Method: immunoSEQ multiplex PCR; TCRdb's copy keeps in-frame clones and lacks some. The table includes over 20,000 clones, roughly 89% detected once. Sequenced sample: CD4+ effector T cells (CD127+, CD25-, CD137-, CD154-) from PBMCs; culture status not recorded. These receptors were obtained from a human donor in good health.

This chain joins TRBV6-1 and TRBJ2-5; D gene ambiguous. CDR3 size: 11 residues. In germline, CDR1 is MNHNS, CDR2 SASEGT. V shed 7 bases and J shed 3 bases, with 6 bases lying between them. This chain's CDR3 is CASTQEETQYF. The DNA for the CDR3 is TGTGCCAGCACCCAAGAAGAGACCCAGTACTTC.

The chain couples TRBV28 to TRBJ2-2, with a tentative D call TRBD2 (5 bases). The germline gives CDR1 MDHEN, CDR2 SYDVKM. Between the trimmed V and J ends, which lost 5 bases and 0 bases, there was a span of 10 bases. CDR3 length: 15 residues. This CDR3 is CASSIAGTNTGELFF. CDR3 nucleotides: TGTGCCAGCAGTATCGCGGGTACGAACACCGGGGAGCTGTTTTTT.

The chain recombines TRBV27 with TRBJ2-3, with D maybe TRBD2 (6 bases). The V end lost 6 bases, the J end lost 3 bases, and 10 bases lay between the germline ends. Germline assignment: CDR1 MNHEY and CDR2 SMNVEV (reference sequence). This CDR3 region has 13 residues. The CDR3: CASRGAGTDTQYF. CDR3 nucleotides: TGTGCCAGCAGAGGCGCGGGGACAGATACGCAGTATTTT.

The J gene is TRBJ1-5, the V gene TRBV19; 10 bases match TRBD1. The germline V gene has CDR1 LNHDA and CDR2 SQIVND (reference sequence). With V trimmed by 5 bases and J by 4 bases, 8 bases remained unmatched. The CDR3 is 16 amino acids. The CDR3 sequence is CASSSRQGAANQPQHF. The CDR3 DNA reads as TGTGCCAGTAGTTCCCGACAGGGGGCAGCTAATCAGCCCCAGCATTTT.

V is TRBV30 and J is TRBJ2-1, with D perhaps TRBD2 (5 bases). The CDR3 is made up of 15 amino acids. V was cut by 3 bases and J by 2 bases, with 14 bases left in between. Germline V gene sequence: CDR1 GTSNPN, CDR2 SVGIG (reference sequence). CDR3 sequence: CAWSSEVRAYNEQFF. The CDR3 DNA is TGTGCCTGGAGCTCTGAGGTGAGGGCCTACAATGAGCAGTTCTTC.

This clone was found once. This chain joins TRBV13 and TRBJ2-5; 11 nucleotides align to TRBD1. Per germline, CDR1 PRHDT and CDR2 FYEKMQ (reference sequence). This CDR3 contains 18 residues. Losses at the gene ends were 3 bases for V and 3 bases for J; bases not matched to a gene: 12. CDR3 region: CASSFLPGTGGQKETQYF. For the CDR3, the DNA is TGTGCCAGCAGCTTCCTCCCCGGGACAGGGGGACAGAAAGAGACCCAGTACTTC.

This chain joins TRBV5-1 and TRBJ1-5; D gene uncertain. The germline V and J ends were trimmed by 3 bases and 2 bases, with 21 bases remaining between them. The CDR3 runs 18 residues. CDR1 and CDR2 (germline): SGHRS, YFSETQ. CDR3 coding DNA: TGCGCCAGCAGCTCCCAGCGCGTTGGGAAAAGGGGCAATCAGCCCCAGCATTTT. As protein: CASSSQRVGKRGNQPQHF.

This clone was recorded only once. The chain couples TRBV7-2 to TRBJ1-5, with 7 bases lining up with TRBD1. V gave up 2 bases and J gave up 3 bases; unmatched junction bases: 4. Germline CDR1 is SGHTA and CDR2 is FQGNSA. The length of the CDR3 is 15 residues. CDR3: CASSLRTGNNQPQHF. The CDR3 DNA sequence: TGTGCCAGCAGCTTAAGGACAGGAAACAATCAGCCCCAGCATTTT.

The chain couples TRBV28 to TRBJ2-7; D unresolved. V lost 8 bases, J lost 0 bases, and 2 bases lay in between. The CDR3 has 10 residues. Germline V gene lookup returns CDR1 MDHEN and CDR2 SYDVKM. The CDR3 loop is CASGSYEQYF. For the CDR3, the DNA is TGTGCCAGCGGCTCCTACGAGCAGTACTTC.

The rearrangement links TRBV20-1 to TRBJ1-2; D is uncertain. V was pared by 5 bases and J by 7 bases, with 11 bases between. Germline assignment: CDR1 DFQATT and CDR2 SNEGSKA (reference sequence). The CDR3 spans 11 residues. CDR3 residues: CSAPNEGGYTF. The CDR3 DNA follows: TGCAGTGCTCCGAACGAGGGTGGCTACACCTTC.

Concerning this clone itself: The junction and the germline gene differ at one end; a read error may be behind it. The chain carries TRBV28 and TRBJ1-1; TRBD1 matches at 7 bases. The CDR3 loop spans 14 amino acids. The V gene's germline CDR1 is MDHEN and CDR2 SYDVKM. The CDR3 loop is CATSGPGTATEAFF. DNA for the CDR3: TGTGCCACCAGTGGTCCCGGGACAGCCACTGAAGCTTTCTTT.

CDR3 amino acids: CAWTPHPRDTQYF. The CDR3, as DNA: TGTGCCTGGACACCGCACCCGCGGGATACGCAGTATTTT. The rearrangement links TRBV30 to TRBJ2-3; D unresolved. V lost 4 bases and J lost 6, with 14 bases in between. The CDR3 is 13 residues long. Germline assignment: CDR1 GTSNPN and CDR2 SVGIG (reference sequence). The whole variable domain, filled in from reference TRBV30 and TRBJ2-3, reads SQTIHQWPATLVQPVGSPLSLECTVEGTSNPNLYWYRQAAGRGLQLLFYSVGIGQISSEVPQNLSASRPQDRQFILSSKKLLLSDSGFYLCAWTPHPRDTQYFGPGTRLTVL.

This clone appeared once. The V gene is TRBV28, the J gene TRBJ1-1; 7 positions agree with TRBD1. V lost 8 bases and J lost 0; bases outside the gene matches: 6. From germline, CDR1 is MDHEN and CDR2 SYDVKM. The CDR3 totals 14 residues. The CDR3 is CASETGPLNTEAFF. CDR3 nucleotides: TGTGCCAGCGAGACAGGGCCCCTGAACACTGAAGCTTTCTTT. The full variable domain, rest sourced from reference TRBV28 and TRBJ1-1, is DVKVTQSSRYLVKRTGEKVFLECVQDMDHENMFWYRQDPGLGLRLIYFSYDVKMKEKGDIPEGYSVSREKKERFSLILESASTNQTSMYLCASETGPLNTEAFFGQGTRLTVV.

This clone turned up a few times. The chain is built from TRBV7-9 and TRBJ1-1; 10 bases fit TRBD1. The V gene end was trimmed by 4 bases and the J gene end by 4 bases; junction bases not matched to a gene: 6. Germline V gene sequence: CDR1 SEHNR, CDR2 FQNEAQ (reference sequence). The CDR3 loop spans 15 amino acids. The CDR3 region is CASSSDRGPRTEAFF. The CDR3 DNA sequence: TGTGCCAGCAGCTCCGACAGGGGGCCGCGCACTGAAGCTTTCTTT.

The gene calls are TRBV5-4 and TRBJ2-1; 11 bases are shared with TRBD1. CDR1 is SGHNT, CDR2 YYREEE, per germline (reference sequence). The CDR3 consists of 15 residues. V lost 2 bases and J lost 9; bases outside the gene matches: 7. Here the CDR3 DNA reads TGTGCCAGCAGCTTCGGGGACAGGGGGTTCATTGAGCAGTTCTTC. Its protein product is CASSFGDRGFIEQFF.

This clone was counted once. The rearrangement joins TRBV4-1 to TRBJ1-2, with TRBD1 as a possible D gene (6 bases). The ends were cut back, 5 bases at V and 3 bases at J, with 16 bases in the middle. The germline V gene has CDR1 MGHRA and CDR2 YSYEKL. This CDR3 has 15 residues. The CDR3 nucleotides are TGCGCCAGCAGCGGGCAGGGGACCTCCCACTATGGCTACACCTTC. This translates into CASSGQGTSHYGYTF.

This CDR3 is CASSLDYAAVLDQPQHF. The CDR3 coding sequence is TGTGCCAGCAGTTTAGATTATGCAGCGGTATTAGATCAGCCCCAGCATTTT. V usage is TRBV28 and J usage is TRBJ1-5; D is undetermined. The V end was cut by 2 bases, the J end by 5 bases, with 19 bases between. CDR1 MDHEN and CDR2 SYDVKM come from the germline V gene. The CDR3 runs 17 residues.

The V call is TRBV6-6, the J call TRBJ1-1, with 8 nucleotides matching TRBD1. CDR3 length: 15 amino acids. After removal of 5 bases from V and 3 bases from J, the junction contained 8 bases not matched to a gene. The germline V gene encodes CDR1 MNHNY and CDR2 SVGAGI (reference sequence). CDR3 amino acids: CASSRSGGLDTEAFF. CDR3 nucleotides: TGTGCCAGCAGTAGATCAGGGGGCCTGGACACTGAAGCTTTCTTT.